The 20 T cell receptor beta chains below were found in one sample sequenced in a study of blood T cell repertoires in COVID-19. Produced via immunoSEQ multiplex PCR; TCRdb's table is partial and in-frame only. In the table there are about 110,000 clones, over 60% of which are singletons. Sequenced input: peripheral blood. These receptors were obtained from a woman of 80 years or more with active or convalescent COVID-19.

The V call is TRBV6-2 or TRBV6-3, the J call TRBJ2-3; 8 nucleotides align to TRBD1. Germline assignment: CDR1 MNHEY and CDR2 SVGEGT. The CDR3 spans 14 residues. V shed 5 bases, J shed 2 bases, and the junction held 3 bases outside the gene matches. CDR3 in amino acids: CASSRTGNTDTQYF. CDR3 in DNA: TGTGCCAGCAGTCGGACAGGGAACACAGATACGCAGTATTTT.

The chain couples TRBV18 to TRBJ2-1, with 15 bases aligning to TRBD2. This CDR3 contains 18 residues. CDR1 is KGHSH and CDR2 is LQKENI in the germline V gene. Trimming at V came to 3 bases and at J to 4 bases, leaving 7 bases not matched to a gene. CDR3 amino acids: CASSPGLAGGNMYNEQFF. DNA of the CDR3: TGTGCCAGCTCACCCGGACTAGCGGGAGGGAATATGTACAATGAGCAGTTCTTC.

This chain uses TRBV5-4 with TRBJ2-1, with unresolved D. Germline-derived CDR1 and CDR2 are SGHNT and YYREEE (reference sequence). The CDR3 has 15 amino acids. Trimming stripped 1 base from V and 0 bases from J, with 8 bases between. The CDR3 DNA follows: TGTGCCAGCAGCTTGTGGCGGAGCTCCTACAATGAGCAGTTCTTC. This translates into CASSLWRSSYNEQFF.

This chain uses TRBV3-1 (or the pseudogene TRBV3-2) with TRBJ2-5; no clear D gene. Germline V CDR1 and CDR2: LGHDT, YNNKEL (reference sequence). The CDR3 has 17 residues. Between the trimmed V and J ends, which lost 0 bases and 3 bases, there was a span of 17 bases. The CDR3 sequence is CASSQEEPKRDKETQYF. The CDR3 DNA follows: TGTGCCAGCAGCCAAGAGGAGCCAAAGCGAGATAAAGAGACCCAGTACTTC.

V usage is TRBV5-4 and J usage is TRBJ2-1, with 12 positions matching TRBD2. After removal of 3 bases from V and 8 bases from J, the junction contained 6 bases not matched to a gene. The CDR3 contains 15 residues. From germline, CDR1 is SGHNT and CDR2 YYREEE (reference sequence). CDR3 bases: TGTGCCAGCAGCTCACGACTAGCGGGAGCGGATGAGCAGTTCTTC. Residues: CASSSRLAGADEQFF.

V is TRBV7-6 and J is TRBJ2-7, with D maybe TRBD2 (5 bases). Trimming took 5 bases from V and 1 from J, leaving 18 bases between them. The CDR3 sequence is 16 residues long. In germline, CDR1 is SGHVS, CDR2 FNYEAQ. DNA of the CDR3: TGTGCCAGCAGCCCCCGGCTAGCCACAAAGTCCTACGAGCAGTACTTC. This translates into CASSPRLATKSYEQYF.

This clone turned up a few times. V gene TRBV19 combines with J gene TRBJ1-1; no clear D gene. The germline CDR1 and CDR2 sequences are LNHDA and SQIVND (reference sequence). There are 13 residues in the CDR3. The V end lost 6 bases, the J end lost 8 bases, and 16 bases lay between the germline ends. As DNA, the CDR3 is TGTGCCAGTAGGGGAGGATTGGGCCGCGAAGCTTTCTTT. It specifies CASRGGLGREAFF.

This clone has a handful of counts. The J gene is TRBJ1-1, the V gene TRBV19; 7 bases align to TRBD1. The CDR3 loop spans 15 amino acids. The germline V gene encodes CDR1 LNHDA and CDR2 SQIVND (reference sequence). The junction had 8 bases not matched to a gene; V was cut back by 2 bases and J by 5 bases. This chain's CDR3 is CASSIQAGGWTEAFF. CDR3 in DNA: TGTGCCAGTAGTATACAGGCAGGGGGATGGACTGAAGCTTTCTTT.

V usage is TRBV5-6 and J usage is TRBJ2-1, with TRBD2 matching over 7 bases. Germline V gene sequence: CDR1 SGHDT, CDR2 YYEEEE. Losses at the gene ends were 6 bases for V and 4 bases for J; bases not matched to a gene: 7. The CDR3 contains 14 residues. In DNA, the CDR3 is TGTGCCAGCACGACGCGGGAGATGTACAATGAGCAGTTCTTC. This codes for CASTTREMYNEQFF. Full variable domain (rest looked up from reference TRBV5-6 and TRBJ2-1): DAGVTQSPTHLIKTRGQQVTLRCSPKSGHDTVSWYQQALGQGPQFIFQYYEEEERQRGNFPDRFSGHQFPNYSSELNVNALLLGDSALYLCASTTREMYNEQFFGPGTRLTVL.

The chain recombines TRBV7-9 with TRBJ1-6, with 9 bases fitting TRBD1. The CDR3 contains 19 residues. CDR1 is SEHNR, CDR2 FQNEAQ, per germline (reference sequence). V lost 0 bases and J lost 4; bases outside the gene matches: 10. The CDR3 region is CASSLAHGTGRTYNSPLHF. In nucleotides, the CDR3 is TGTGCCAGCAGCTTAGCGCACGGGACAGGGCGAACTTATAATTCACCCCTCCACTTT. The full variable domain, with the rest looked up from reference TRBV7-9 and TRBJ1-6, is DTGVSQNPRHKITKRGQNVTFRCDPISEHNRLYWYRQTLGQGPEFLTYFQNEAQLEKSRLLSDRFSAERPKGSFSTLEIQRTEQGDSAMYLCASSLAHGTGRTYNSPLHFGNGTRLTVT.

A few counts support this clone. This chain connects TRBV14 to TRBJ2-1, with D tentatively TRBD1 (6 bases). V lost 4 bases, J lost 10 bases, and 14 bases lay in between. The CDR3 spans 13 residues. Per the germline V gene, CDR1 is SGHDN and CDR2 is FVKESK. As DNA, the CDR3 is TGTGCCAGCAGCCTTCTCAGGGGTCACGAGCAGTTCTTC. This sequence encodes CASSLLRGHEQFF.

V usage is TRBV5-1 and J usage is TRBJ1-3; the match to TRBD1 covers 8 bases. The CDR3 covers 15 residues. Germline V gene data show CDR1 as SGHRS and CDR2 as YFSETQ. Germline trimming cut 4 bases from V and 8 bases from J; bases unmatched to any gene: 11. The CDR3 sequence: CASSPGSGQVYTIYF. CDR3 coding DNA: TGCGCCAGCAGCCCTGGTTCGGGACAGGTATACACCATATATTTT. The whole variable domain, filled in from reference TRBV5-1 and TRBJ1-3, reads KAGVTQTPRYLIKTRGQQVTLSCSPISGHRSVSWYQQTPGQGLQFLFEYFSETQRNKGNFPGRFSGRQFSNSRSEMNVSTLELGDSALYLCASSPGSGQVYTIYFGEGSWLTVV.

Written as DNA, the CDR3 is TGTGCCAGCAGTAATAACCGGGGGGGATCCATCTATGGCTACACCTTC. Translated, it gives CASSNNRGGSIYGYTF. V is TRBV9 and J is TRBJ1-2, with a possible D match to TRBD1 (5 bases). V lost 5 bases and J 4 bases, leaving 21 bases between the germline ends. Germline lookup yields CDR1 SGDLS and CDR2 YYNGEE. The CDR3 totals 16 residues. The full variable domain, in which reference TRBV9 and TRBJ1-2 provide the parts outside the CDR3, is DSGVTQTPKHLITATGQRVTLRCSPRSGDLSVYWYQQSLDQGLQFLIQYYNGEERAKGNILERFSAQQFPDLHSELNLSSLELGDSALYFCASSNNRGGSIYGYTFGSGTRLTVV.

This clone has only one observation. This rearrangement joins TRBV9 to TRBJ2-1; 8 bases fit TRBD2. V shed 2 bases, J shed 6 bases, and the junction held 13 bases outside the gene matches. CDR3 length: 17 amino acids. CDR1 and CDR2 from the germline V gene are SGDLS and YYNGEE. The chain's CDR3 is CASSVFPGTSKSNEQFF. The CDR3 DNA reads TGTGCCAGCAGCGTGTTCCCCGGGACTAGTAAATCCAATGAGCAGTTCTTC.

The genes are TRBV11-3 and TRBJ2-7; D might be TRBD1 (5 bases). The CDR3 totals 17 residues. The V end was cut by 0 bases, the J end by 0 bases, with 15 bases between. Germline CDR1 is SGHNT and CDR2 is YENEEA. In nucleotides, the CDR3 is TGTGCCAGCAGCTTAGATCTTGGGGCAACGAGCTCCTACGAGCAGTACTTC. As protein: CASSLDLGATSSYEQYF.

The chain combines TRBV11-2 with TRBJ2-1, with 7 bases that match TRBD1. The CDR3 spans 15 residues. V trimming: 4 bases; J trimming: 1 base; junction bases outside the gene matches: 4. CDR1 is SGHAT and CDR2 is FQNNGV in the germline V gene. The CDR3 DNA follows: TGTGCCAGCAGCTCGAACAGGGGTTCCTACAATGAGCAGTTCTTC. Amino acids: CASSSNRGSYNEQFF.

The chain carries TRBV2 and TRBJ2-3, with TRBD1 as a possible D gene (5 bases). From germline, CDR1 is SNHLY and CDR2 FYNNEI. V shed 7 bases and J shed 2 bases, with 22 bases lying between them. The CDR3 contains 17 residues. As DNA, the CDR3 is TGTGCCAGCACCACCAAACGAGACAGACAGAACACAGATACGCAGTATTTT. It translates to CASTTKRDRQNTDTQYF.

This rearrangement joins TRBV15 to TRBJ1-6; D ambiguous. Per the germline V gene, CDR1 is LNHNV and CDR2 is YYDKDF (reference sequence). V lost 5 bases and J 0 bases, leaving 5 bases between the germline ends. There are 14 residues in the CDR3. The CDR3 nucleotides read TGTGCCACCAGCGGGCGCTCCTATAATTCACCCCTCCACTTT. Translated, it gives CATSGRSYNSPLHF.

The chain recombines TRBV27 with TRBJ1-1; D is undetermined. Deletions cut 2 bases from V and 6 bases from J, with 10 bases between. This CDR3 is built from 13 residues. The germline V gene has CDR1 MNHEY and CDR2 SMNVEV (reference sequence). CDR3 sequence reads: CASSLRPGAEAFF. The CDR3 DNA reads TGTGCCAGCAGTTTAAGGCCCGGGGCTGAAGCTTTCTTT.

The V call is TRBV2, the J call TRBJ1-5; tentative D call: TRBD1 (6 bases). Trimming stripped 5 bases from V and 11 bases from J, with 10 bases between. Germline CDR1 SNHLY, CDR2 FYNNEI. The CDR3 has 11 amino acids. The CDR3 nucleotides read TGTGCCAGCAGTTACAGGGTAGCCCAGCATTTT. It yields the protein CASSYRVAQHF.